This TCR beta chain is drawn from a study of early T cells in non-severe SARS-CoV-2 infection. Across the study: Chains stayed unpaired after sequencing of bulk RNA from unsorted whole blood.

V shed 0 bases and J 6 bases; nucleotides not matched to a gene: 6. The CDR3 is 15 residues long. The germline gives CDR1 MNHGY, CDR2 SVAAGI. The TCR library protocol attached unique molecular identifiers to the individual cDNA molecules. MiXCR, run by TCRdb on the 5' RACE reads, gives a single entry per CDR3 protein. This sample has about 69,000 distinct CDR3 sequences, with roughly 15% found just once. Study-wide findings and caveats: Lookups in VDJdb leaned toward anti-spike CD8 responses and missed private and CD4 specificities.

As concerns this clonotype: Its specificity is not known.

The TCR originated in an adult who was a healthcare worker with PCR-confirmed SARS-CoV-2 infection or an uninfected control (not recorded which). Source material: whole blood. The V and J genes are TRBV6-9 and TRBJ2-3, with 7 bases lining up with TRBD2. The CDR3 coding sequence is TGTGCCAGCAGTTATTCTGGAGGGAGGGCGGATACGCAGTATTTT. Its protein product is CASSYSGGRADTQYF.